The entry that follows covers one T cell receptor (beta chain) sequence. This sample was included in a study of blood T cell repertoires in COVID-19. Overall study context: Samples representing acute and convalescent COVID-19 were sourced from the United States, Italy and Spain. PBMCs, B-cell-depleted T cells, or T cells provided the cDNA or gDNA that made up the material.

CDR3 length: 15 amino acids. V was cut by 4 bases and J by 4 bases, with 14 bases left in between. Germline assignment: CDR1 ENHRY and CDR2 SYGVKD. As originally analysed: The assay estimated nucleated cells by amplifying reference gene primers. TCRdb's copy holds only in-frame clones and misses some; the assay was immunoSEQ multiplex PCR. V, J and clone size reflect that table, while D and trimming were determined from the DNA. The data contain about 100,000 clones, 70% to 80% of them singletons. Source material: peripheral blood. This TCR was recovered from a man aged 65 to 79 with active or convalescent COVID-19. The chain uses TRBV10-3 and TRBJ1-5; perhaps TRBD1 as D (6 bases). CDR3 loop: CAISAEGQGNQPQHF. The CDR3 nucleotides read TGTGCCATCAGTGCTGAGGGACAAGGAAATCAGCCCCAGCATTTT.